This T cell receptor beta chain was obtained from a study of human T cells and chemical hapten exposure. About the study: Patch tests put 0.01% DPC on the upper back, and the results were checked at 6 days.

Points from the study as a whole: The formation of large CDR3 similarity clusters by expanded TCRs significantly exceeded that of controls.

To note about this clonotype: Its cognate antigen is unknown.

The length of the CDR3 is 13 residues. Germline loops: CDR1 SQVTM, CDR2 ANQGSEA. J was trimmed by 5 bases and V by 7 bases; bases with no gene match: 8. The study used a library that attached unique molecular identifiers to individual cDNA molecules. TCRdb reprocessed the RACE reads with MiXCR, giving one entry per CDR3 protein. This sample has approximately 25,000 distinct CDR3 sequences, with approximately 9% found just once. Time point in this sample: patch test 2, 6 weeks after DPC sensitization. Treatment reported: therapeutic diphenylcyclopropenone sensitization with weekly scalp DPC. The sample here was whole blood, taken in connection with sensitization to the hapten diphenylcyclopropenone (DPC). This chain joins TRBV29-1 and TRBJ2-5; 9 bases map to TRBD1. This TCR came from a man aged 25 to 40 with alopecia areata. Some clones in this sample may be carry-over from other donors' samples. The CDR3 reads CSGQTGGVETQYF. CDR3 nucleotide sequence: TGCAGCGGTCAAACAGGGGGCGTGGAGACCCAGTACTTC.